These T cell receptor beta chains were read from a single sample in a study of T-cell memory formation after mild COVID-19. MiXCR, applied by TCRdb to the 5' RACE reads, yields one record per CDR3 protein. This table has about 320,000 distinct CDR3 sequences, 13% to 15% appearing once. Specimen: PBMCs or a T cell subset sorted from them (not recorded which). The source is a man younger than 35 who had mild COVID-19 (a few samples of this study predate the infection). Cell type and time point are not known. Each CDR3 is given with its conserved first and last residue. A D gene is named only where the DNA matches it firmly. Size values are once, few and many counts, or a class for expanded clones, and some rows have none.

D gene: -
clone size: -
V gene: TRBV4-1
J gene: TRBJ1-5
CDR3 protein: CASSQGLRQSNQPQHF
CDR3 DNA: TGCGCCAGCAGCCAAGGGCTTCGACAGAGCAATCAGCCCCAGCATTTT

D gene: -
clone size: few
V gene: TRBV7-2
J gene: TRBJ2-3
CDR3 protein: CASSRGARTDTQYF
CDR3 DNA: TGTGCCAGCAGCAGAGGGGCCCGCACAGATACGCAGTATTTT

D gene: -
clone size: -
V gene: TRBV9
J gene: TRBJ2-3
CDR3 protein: CASSPQGEYTDTQYF
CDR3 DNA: TGTGCCAGCAGCCCCCAGGGAGAGTACACAGATACGCAGTATTTT

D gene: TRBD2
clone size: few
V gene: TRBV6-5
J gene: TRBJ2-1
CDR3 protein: CASSYSPLGLAGTYNEQFF
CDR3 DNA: TGTGCCAGCAGTTACTCCCCCTTGGGGCTAGCGGGGACCTACAATGAGCAGTTCTTC

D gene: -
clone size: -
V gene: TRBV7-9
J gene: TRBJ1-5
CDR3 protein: CASSGPAENQPQHF
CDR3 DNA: TGTGCCAGCAGCGGGCCGGCGGAGAATCAGCCCCAGCATTTT

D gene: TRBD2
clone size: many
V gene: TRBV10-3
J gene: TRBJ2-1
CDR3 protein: CAISDEGGGINNEQFF
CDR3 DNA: TGTGCCATCAGTGATGAAGGCGGGGGAATCAACAATGAGCAGTTCTTC

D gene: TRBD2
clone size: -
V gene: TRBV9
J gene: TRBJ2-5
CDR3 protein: CASSIGLAETQYF
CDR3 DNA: TGTGCCAGCAGCATCGGACTAGCAGAGACCCAGTACTTC

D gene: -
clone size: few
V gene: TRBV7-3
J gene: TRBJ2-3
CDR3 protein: CASSESTSTDTQYF
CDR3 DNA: TGTGCCAGCAGCGAGTCGACTAGCACAGATACGCAGTATTTT

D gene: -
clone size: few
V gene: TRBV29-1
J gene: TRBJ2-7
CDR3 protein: CSVRGLIQRDKYEQYF
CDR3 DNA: TGCAGCGTGAGGGGGCTGATCCAGCGGGACAAATACGAGCAGTACTTC

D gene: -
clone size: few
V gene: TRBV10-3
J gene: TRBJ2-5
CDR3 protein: CAISPGTQETQYF
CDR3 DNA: TGTGCCATCAGCCCCGGAACCCAAGAGACCCAGTACTTC

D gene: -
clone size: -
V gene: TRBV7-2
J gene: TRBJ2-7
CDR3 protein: CASSHRVNYEQYF
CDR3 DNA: TGTGCCAGCAGCCACCGCGTTAATTACGAGCAGTACTTC

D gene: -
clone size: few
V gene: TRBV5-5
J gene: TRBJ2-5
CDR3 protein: CASSPGSWRLIQETQYF
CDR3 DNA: TGTGCCAGCAGCCCAGGAAGTTGGCGGCTAATTCAAGAGACCCAGTACTTC

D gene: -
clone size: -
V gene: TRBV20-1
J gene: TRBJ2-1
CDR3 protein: CSASSGVGEQFF
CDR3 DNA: TGCAGTGCTAGTTCCGGGGTTGGTGAGCAGTTCTTC

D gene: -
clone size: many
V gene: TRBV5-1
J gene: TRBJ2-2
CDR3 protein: CASSLGQFNTGELFF
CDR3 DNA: TGCGCCAGCAGCTTGGGACAGTTTAACACCGGGGAGCTGTTTTTT

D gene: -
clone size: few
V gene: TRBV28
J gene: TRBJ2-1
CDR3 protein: CASSLGGLTPSF
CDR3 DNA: TGTGCCAGCAGTTTAGGGGGGCTCACCCCAAGCTTC

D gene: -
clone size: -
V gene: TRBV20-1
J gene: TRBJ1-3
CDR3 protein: CSARDRRSGNTIYF
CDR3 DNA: TGCAGTGCTAGAGATCGCCGCTCTGGAAACACCATATATTTT

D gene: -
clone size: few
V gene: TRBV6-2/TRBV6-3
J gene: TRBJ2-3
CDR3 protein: CASSYWKVTDTQYF
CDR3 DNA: TGTGCCAGCAGTTACTGGAAGGTCACAGATACGCAGTATTTT

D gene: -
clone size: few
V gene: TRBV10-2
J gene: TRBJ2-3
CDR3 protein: CASSEASTQYF
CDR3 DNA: TGCGCCAGCAGTGAGGCTTCTACGCAGTATTTT

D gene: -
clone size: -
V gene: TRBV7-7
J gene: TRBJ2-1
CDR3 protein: CASSWGPQPPYNEQFF
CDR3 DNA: TGTGCTAGCAGCTGGGGTCCTCAACCCCCCTACAATGAGCAGTTCTTC

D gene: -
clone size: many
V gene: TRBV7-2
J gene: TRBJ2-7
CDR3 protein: CASSFYSGDNSDQYF
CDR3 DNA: TGTGCCAGCAGCTTTTACAGCGGGGACAACTCGGACCAGTACTTC

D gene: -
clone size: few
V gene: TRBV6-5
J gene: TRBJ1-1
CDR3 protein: CASSYGGPLNTEAFF
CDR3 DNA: TGTGCCAGCAGTTACGGAGGACCCTTGAACACTGAAGCTTTCTTT

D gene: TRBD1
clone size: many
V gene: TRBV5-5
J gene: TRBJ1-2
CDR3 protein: CASSLEEGAPHGYTF
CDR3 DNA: TGTGCCAGCAGCTTGGAGGAGGGGGCCCCCCATGGCTACACCTTC

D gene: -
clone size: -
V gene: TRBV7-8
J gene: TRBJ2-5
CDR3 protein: CASSYPREETQYF
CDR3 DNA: TGTGCCAGCAGCTATCCCAGGGAAGAGACCCAGTACTTC

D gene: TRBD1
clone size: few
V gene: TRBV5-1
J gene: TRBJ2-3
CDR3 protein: CASSRDRESTDTQYF
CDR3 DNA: TGCGCCAGCAGCCGTGACAGGGAGAGTACAGATACGCAGTATTTT

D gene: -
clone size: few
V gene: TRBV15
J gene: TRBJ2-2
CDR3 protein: CATSKHRSQNTGELFF
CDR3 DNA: TGTGCCACCAGCAAACACAGGAGCCAGAACACCGGGGAGCTGTTTTTT

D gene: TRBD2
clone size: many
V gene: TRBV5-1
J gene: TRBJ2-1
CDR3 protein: CASSGGLVYNEQFF
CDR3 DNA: TGCGCCAGCTCCGGGGGACTAGTGTACAATGAGCAGTTCTTC

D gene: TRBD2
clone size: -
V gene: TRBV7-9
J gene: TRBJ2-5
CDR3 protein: CASSQTSGGFDETQYF
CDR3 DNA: TGTGCCAGCAGCCAGACTAGCGGGGGGTTCGACGAGACCCAGTACTTC

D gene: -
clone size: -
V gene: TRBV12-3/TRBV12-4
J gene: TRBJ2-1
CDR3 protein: CASSLKTGTLNEQFF
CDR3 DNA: TGTGCCAGCAGTTTAAAGACAGGGACTTTGAATGAGCAGTTCTTC

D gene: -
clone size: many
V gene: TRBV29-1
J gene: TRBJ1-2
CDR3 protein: CSALLGGGYTF
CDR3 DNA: TGCAGCGCCCTCTTGGGTGGTGGCTACACCTTC

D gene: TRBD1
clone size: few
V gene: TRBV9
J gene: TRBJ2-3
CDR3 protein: CASSVQDRDADTQYF
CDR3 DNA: TGTGCCAGCAGCGTACAGGACAGGGACGCAGATACGCAGTATTTT

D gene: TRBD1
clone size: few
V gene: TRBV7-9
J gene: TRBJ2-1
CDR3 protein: CASSSGTGGSEQFF
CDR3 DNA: TGTGCCAGCAGCTCAGGAACAGGGGGCAGTGAGCAGTTCTTC

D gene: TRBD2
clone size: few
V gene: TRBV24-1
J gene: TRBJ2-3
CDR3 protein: CATAGTSGTDTQYF
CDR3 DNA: TGTGCCACCGCCGGGACTAGCGGCACAGATACGCAGTATTTT

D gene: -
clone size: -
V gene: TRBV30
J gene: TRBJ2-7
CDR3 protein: CAWAPGPGSYEQYF
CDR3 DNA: TGTGCCTGGGCTCCAGGGCCAGGCTCCTACGAGCAGTACTTC